This TCR beta chain derives from a study of OX40 agonist ivuxolimab in advanced cancers. Some clones are missing from TCRdb's copy, which holds only in-frame ones; the method was immunoSEQ multiplex PCR. The profile covers 20,000 to 25,000 clones, with 75% to 80% appearing a single time and roughly 17% taken by the ten largest. The sample consisted of CD4+ or CD8+ T cells sorted from blood, taken in a trial of the OX40 agonist ivuxolimab. This receptor was obtained from an adult with an advanced solid tumor such as melanoma, head and neck, liver or kidney cancer.

The CDR3 loop reads CASSLQTGLAGGPYEQFF. CDR3 DNA sequence: TGTGCCAGCAGCCTTCAGACGGGACTAGCGGGAGGGCCGTATGAGCAGTTCTTC. The rearrangement joins TRBV7-2 to TRBJ2-1; 16 bases match TRBD2. This CDR3 is 18 amino acids long. The V segment lost 5 bases and the J segment 8 bases; nucleotides outside the gene matches: 12. Germline V gene lookup returns CDR1 SGHTA and CDR2 FQGNSA. Full variable domain (missing parts from reference TRBV7-2 and TRBJ2-1): GAGVSQSPSNKVTEKGKDVELRCDPISGHTALYWYRQSLGQGLEFLIYFQGNSAPDKSGLPSDRFSAERTGGSVSTLTIQRTQQEDSAVYLCASSLQTGLAGGPYEQFFGPGTRLTVL.